Each of the 22 T cell receptor beta chains below was sequenced from the same sample in a study of graft-versus-host responses after intestinal transplantation. Using immunoSEQ multiplex PCR, the repertoire was profiled, and TCRdb retains in-frame clones only, with some absent. The top ten hold approximately 2.8% of the sample, which has just under 30,000 clones, over 60% seen once. Lymphocytes (intraepithelial and lamina propria) were released by processing the graft tissue. The specimen comprised ileum tissue, sampled 98 days after intestinal transplantation. The receptors stem from a human patient who received an intestinal transplant, so some T cells may come from the graft donor.

J is TRBJ2-7 and V is TRBV11-2; no clear D. Germline values: CDR1 SGHAT, CDR2 FQNNGV. The CDR3 is made up of 13 amino acids. V was clipped by 1 base and J by 6 bases, with 10 bases between them. The CDR3 DNA follows: TGTGCCAGCAGCTTAGGGGCCGGCCTCGAGCAGTACTTC. It yields the protein CASSLGAGLEQYF.

The chain is built from TRBV10-3 and TRBJ2-1; 10 bases align to TRBD2. This CDR3 spans 21 amino acids. Germline V lookup: CDR1 ENHRY, CDR2 SYGVKD. V dropped 5 bases and J dropped 2; count of bases not matched to a gene: 21. The CDR3 protein is CAISQNRPGLALYLTYNEQFF. The CDR3 DNA is TGTGCCATCAGTCAAAACCGTCCGGGACTAGCGTTGTACCTTACCTACAATGAGCAGTTCTTC.

A few counts support this clone. The chain is built from TRBV7-9 and TRBJ1-4, with D hard to call. There are 15 residues in the CDR3. Trimming shortened V by 2 bases and J by 7 bases, and 14 bases separated the two germline ends. Germline CDR1 is SEHNR and CDR2 is FQNEAQ (reference sequence). The CDR3 coding sequence is TGTGCCAGCAGCTTAACAGACCCCTCTATTGAAAAACTGTTTTTT. Translation: CASSLTDPSIEKLFF.

V is TRBV5-1 and J is TRBJ2-2, with TRBD2 matching over 16 bases. The CDR3 contains 17 residues. CDR1 is SGHRS, CDR2 YFSETQ, per germline. V shed 4 bases and J 2 bases; nucleotides not matched to a gene: 2. The CDR3 nucleotides read TGCGCCAGCAGCGGGACTAGCGGGGGGGCCAACACCGGGGAGCTGTTTTTT. This encodes CASSGTSGGANTGELFF.

The chain recombines TRBV6-1 with TRBJ2-3; TRBD1 matches at 10 bases. This CDR3 comprises 13 residues. V trimming: 9 bases; J trimming: 4 bases; junction bases outside the gene matches: 4. Germline V CDR1 and CDR2: MNHNS, SASEGT. In DNA form, the CDR3 reads TGTGCCAGTCAGACAGGGGGCGCAGATACGCAGTATTTT. It translates to CASQTGGADTQYF.

V usage is TRBV29-1 and J usage is TRBJ2-2; 10 nucleotides align to TRBD2. V shed 1 base, J shed 3 bases, and the junction held 5 bases outside the gene matches. The CDR3 has 16 amino acids. Germline V gene sequence: CDR1 SQVTM, CDR2 ANQGSEA. The CDR3 loop is CSVEGGLAGDTGELFF. The DNA of the CDR3 is TGCAGCGTTGAAGGAGGGCTAGCGGGGGACACCGGGGAGCTGTTTTTT.

The CDR3 loop reads CAIRDRENTEAFF. In DNA form, the CDR3 reads TGTGCCATCAGGGACAGGGAGAACACTGAAGCTTTCTTT. The rearrangement uses TRBV10-3 and TRBJ1-1; 8 bases align to TRBD1. The J segment lost 1 base and the V segment lost 6 bases, leaving 1 base of the junction unmatched. Germline CDR1 ENHRY, CDR2 SYGVKD. The length of the CDR3 is 13 residues.

The CDR3 loop reads CASSLAGRAGVAQYF. The CDR3 bases are TGTGCCAGCAGCTTAGCCGGCAGGGCGGGGGTGGCCCAGTACTTC. The rearrangement uses TRBV11-2 and TRBJ2-5, with 7 bases that match TRBD2. With V trimmed by 1 base and J by 9 bases, 11 bases remained unmatched. The CDR3 sequence is 15 residues long. The germline CDR1 and CDR2 sequences are SGHAT and FQNNGV.

V usage is TRBV7-9 and J usage is TRBJ1-1; TRBD1 is a possible D gene (6 bases). Trimming removed 3 bases at V and 7 bases at J, with 12 bases between. Germline CDR1 reads SEHNR; CDR2 reads FQNEAQ (reference sequence). The CDR3 loop spans 13 amino acids. The CDR3 loop is CASSFSGASEAFF. Written as DNA, the CDR3 is TGTGCCAGCAGCTTTTCAGGGGCCAGTGAAGCTTTCTTT.

The table lists this clone with a few counts. This chain joins TRBV15 and TRBJ1-2; 8 bases map to TRBD1. Per the germline V gene, CDR1 is LNHNV and CDR2 is YYDKDF (reference sequence). This CDR3 is built from 13 residues. The junction had 6 bases not matched to a gene; V was cut back by 6 bases and J by 6 bases. This CDR3 reads CATREDRDDGYTF. In DNA, the CDR3 is TGTGCCACCAGGGAGGACAGGGATGATGGCTACACCTTC. Complete variable domain (other parts from reference TRBV15 and TRBJ1-2): DAMVIQNPRYQVTQFGKPVTLSCSQTLNHNVMYWYQQKSSQAPKLLFHYYDKDFNNEADTPDNFQSRRPNTSFCFLDIRSPGLGDTAMYLCATREDRDDGYTFGSGTRLTVV.

The genes are TRBV11-2 and TRBJ2-7; 7 nucleotides agree with TRBD1. This CDR3 contains 15 residues. J lost 2 bases, V lost 4 bases, and 8 bases had no gene match. Germline V gene data show CDR1 as SGHAT and CDR2 as FQNNGV. The chain's CDR3 is CASSSGTAPAYEQYF. CDR3 bases: TGTGCCAGCAGCTCCGGGACAGCGCCCGCCTACGAGCAGTACTTC.

The V call is TRBV2, the J call TRBJ2-2, with 13 bases identical to TRBD2. The V gene's germline CDR1 is SNHLY and CDR2 FYNNEI. The CDR3 consists of 17 residues. With 7 bases clipped from V and 4 bases from J, the junction kept 9 bases outside the gene matches. The CDR3 nucleotides read TGTGCCAGCAAACCTACTAGCGGGGGGGCCGGCACCGGGGAGCTGTTTTTT. It yields the protein CASKPTSGGAGTGELFF.

The chain is built from TRBV10-2 and TRBJ2-7, with 8 positions matching TRBD2. Germline V lookup: CDR1 WSHSY, CDR2 SAAADI. There are 14 residues in the CDR3. The V segment lost 4 bases and the J segment 3 bases; nucleotides outside the gene matches: 5. CDR3 region: CASSVSGGDYEQYF. In DNA, the CDR3 is TGCGCCAGCAGTGTCTCCGGGGGGGACTACGAGCAGTACTTC.

This chain uses TRBV11-1 with TRBJ2-7, with 8 bases fitting TRBD1. CDR3 length: 13 residues. Unmatched junction bases numbered 12, after V lost 6 bases and J lost 11 bases. Per the germline V gene, CDR1 is SGHAT and CDR2 is FQDESV (reference sequence). Here the CDR3 reads CASSEGTGEREYF. The DNA of the CDR3 is TGTGCCAGCAGTGAGGGGACAGGAGAGAGAGAGTACTTC. The whole variable domain, filled in from reference TRBV11-1 and TRBJ2-7, reads EAEVAQSPRYKITEKSQAVAFWCDPISGHATLYWYRQILGQGPELLVQFQDESVVDDSQLPKDRFSAERLKGVDSTLKIQPAELGDSAMYLCASSEGTGEREYFGPGTRLTVT.

The genes are TRBV7-3 and TRBJ1-6; TRBD1 matches 9 bases. The CDR3 extends over 15 amino acids. J gave up 9 bases and V 0 bases, and 3 bases lay outside the gene matches. Germline values: CDR1 SGHTA, CDR2 FQGTGA. The CDR3 nucleotides read TGTGCCAGCAGCTTAACGGGGACAGGGATTTCACCCCTCCACTTT. The encoded protein is CASSLTGTGISPLHF.

The V call is TRBV28, the J call TRBJ2-1; TRBD1 matches at 7 bases. The V segment lost 2 bases and the J segment 2 bases; nucleotides outside the gene matches: 0. From germline, CDR1 is MDHEN and CDR2 SYDVKM. This CDR3 is 14 amino acids long. The CDR3 nucleotides read TGTGCCAGCAGTTTAGGGACAGCCTACAATGAGCAGTTCTTC. Translation: CASSLGTAYNEQFF. The full variable domain, in which reference TRBV28 and TRBJ2-1 provide the parts outside the CDR3, is DVKVTQSSRYLVKRTGEKVFLECVQDMDHENMFWYRQDPGLGLRLIYFSYDVKMKEKGDIPEGYSVSREKKERFSLILESASTNQTSMYLCASSLGTAYNEQFFGPGTRLTVL.

The chain has TRBV7-8 and TRBJ2-3, with 14 bases aligning to TRBD2. This CDR3 region has 17 residues. Germline V gene sequence: CDR1 SGHVS, CDR2 FQNEAQ. After removal of 5 bases from V and 2 bases from J, the junction contained 6 bases not matched to a gene. CDR3 DNA: TGTGCCAGCAGCCCAAGACTAGCGGGGGGGGCCACAGATACGCAGTATTTT. Translated, it gives CASSPRLAGGATDTQYF. Based on the CDR3 plus reference TRBV7-8 and TRBJ2-3, the full variable domain is GAGVSQSPRYKVAKRGQDVALRCDPISGHVSLFWYQQALGQGPEFLTYFQNEAQLDKSGLPSDRFFAERPEGSVSTLKIQRTQQEDSAVYLCASSPRLAGGATDTQYFGPGTRLTVL.

The chain has TRBV5-1 and TRBJ1-3; D is uncertain. This CDR3 has 13 residues. Germline V gene data show CDR1 as SGHRS and CDR2 as YFSETQ. The V gene lost 4 bases and the J gene lost 0 bases, with 5 bases spanning the gap. The CDR3 is CASSASSGNTIYF. The CDR3 nucleotides are TGCGCCAGCAGCGCGTCCTCTGGAAACACCATATATTTT.

This chain uses TRBV5-1 with TRBJ1-3; D remains unclear. This CDR3 contains 15 residues. The V gene lost 0 bases and the J gene lost 1 base, with 8 bases spanning the gap. Germline V gives CDR1 SGHRS, CDR2 YFSETQ. DNA for the CDR3: TGCGCCAGCAGCTTGGAACCAGGATCTGGAAACACCATATATTTT. Residues: CASSLEPGSGNTIYF.

This clone has only one observation. V usage is TRBV6-1 and J usage is TRBJ1-6, with D unclear. The CDR3 runs 15 residues. Germline CDR1 is MNHNS and CDR2 is SASEGT. V was trimmed by 7 bases and J by 0 bases, leaving 10 bases between them. The CDR3 sequence is CASTIKSSYNSPLHF. The CDR3 DNA reads as TGTGCCAGCACTATCAAGAGCTCCTATAATTCACCCCTCCACTTT.

V is TRBV7-9 and J is TRBJ1-1; the D gene is possibly TRBD1 (5 bases). Germline-derived CDR1 and CDR2 are SEHNR and FQNEAQ (reference sequence). The CDR3 is 13 residues long. V lost 3 bases and J 5 bases, leaving 10 bases between the germline ends. The DNA of the CDR3 is TGTGCCAGCAGCTTCGGTGGGGGGACTGAAGCTTTCTTT. Protein sequence: CASSFGGGTEAFF.

V gene TRBV9 combines with J gene TRBJ2-1; weak D call: TRBD2 (6 bases). Germline assignment: CDR1 SGDLS and CDR2 YYNGEE. The CDR3 spans 15 residues. V lost 3 bases to trimming and J lost 9 bases, with 19 bases between them. The CDR3 sequence is CASSADQGGVVEQFF. The CDR3 nucleotides read TGTGCCAGCAGCGCAGACCAGGGAGGTGTCGTTGAGCAGTTCTTC.